The TCR beta chain under discussion was sequenced for a study of shared clonotypes between healthy human individuals. The repertoire was sequenced with immunoSEQ multiplex PCR; TCRdb's copy has only in-frame clones and lacks some. The sample carries about 1 million clones, around 82% recorded once. Points on this clone: The target antigen is unknown.

Study results and caveats: Shared clonotypes across all four donors exceeded non-shared ones in generation probability.

Germline lookup yields CDR1 SGHRS and CDR2 YFSETQ. This CDR3 is built from 13 residues. The V gene lost 4 bases and the J gene lost 5 bases, with 9 bases spanning the gap. The rearrangement links TRBV5-1 to TRBJ2-2, with D maybe TRBD2 (5 bases). The specimen was memory CD4+ T cells from PBMCs. Subset reported: CD45RA-negative fraction. This sequence originates from a young man in good health. Some clones in this sample may be carry-over from other donors' samples. CDR3 bases: TGCGCCAGCAGCGTTAGCGAAACCGGGGAGCTGTTTTTT. Protein sequence: CASSVSETGELFF.